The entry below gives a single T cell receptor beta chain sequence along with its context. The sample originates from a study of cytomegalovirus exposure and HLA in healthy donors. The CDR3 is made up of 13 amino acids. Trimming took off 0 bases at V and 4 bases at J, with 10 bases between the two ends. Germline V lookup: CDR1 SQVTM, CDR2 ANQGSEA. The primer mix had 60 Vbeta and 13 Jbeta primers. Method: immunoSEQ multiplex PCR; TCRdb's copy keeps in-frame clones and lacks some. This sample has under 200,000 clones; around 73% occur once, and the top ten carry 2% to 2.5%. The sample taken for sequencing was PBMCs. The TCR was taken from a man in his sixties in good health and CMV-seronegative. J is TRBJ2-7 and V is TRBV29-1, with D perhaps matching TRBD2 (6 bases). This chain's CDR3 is CSVEDNRGYEQYF. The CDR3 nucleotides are TGCAGCGTTGAAGATAATCGGGGGTACGAGCAGTACTTC.